The TCR beta chain described here comes from a study of cytomegalovirus exposure and HLA in healthy donors. Study-wide points: An analysis that came later showed most CMV-associated TCR beta chains appearing HLA-restricted.

As to this clone: Antigen specificity is unknown.

PCR used 60 Vbeta primers and 13 Jbeta primers. This table comes from immunoSEQ multiplex PCR, and its TCRdb copy is limited to in-frame clones, with some not included. In the table there are about 84,000 clones, roughly 63% of which are singletons. The CDR3 runs to 16 residues. CDR1 and CDR2 from the germline V gene are ENHRY and SYGVKD. V lost 0 bases, J lost 7 bases, and 7 bases stayed unmatched. Sample: PBMCs. This chain joins TRBV10-3 and TRBJ2-4, with TRBD2 identical over 9 bases. The clonotype originates from a woman aged 40-49 years in good health and CMV-seropositive. CDR3 residues: CAISESLTGTSNIQYF. CDR3 DNA sequence: TGTGCCATCAGTGAGTCCCTGACCGGGACTAGCAACATTCAGTACTTC.